The clone carrying this T cell receptor (beta chain) has a handful of counts. The trim removed 1 base at V and 7 bases at J, leaving 5 bases unmatched. CDR1 is SGHVS, CDR2 FNYEAQ, per germline. The CDR3 runs 14 residues. Original methodology: Estimated nucleated cell counts came from reference gene primer amplification. Produced via immunoSEQ multiplex PCR; TCRdb's table is partial and in-frame only. The V and J calls and clone size come from that table; D and trimming were worked out from the DNA. Among about 180,000 clones listed, about three quarters were seen once. During active infection, Seattle patients enrolled and were then monitored through disease. These data are taken from a study of blood T cell repertoires in COVID-19. Study background: Samples of COVID-19 (acute and convalescent) were obtained from the United States, Italy and Spain. T cells, B-cell-depleted T cells, or PBMCs supplied cDNA or gDNA.

Sample: peripheral blood. V usage is TRBV7-6 and J usage is TRBJ1-2, with 8 bases that match TRBD1. The TCR was taken from a woman over 75 with COVID-19, enrolled during active disease. The DNA for the CDR3 is TGTGCCAGCAGCTTAGATTCAGGGGGCGGTGGCTACACCTTC. Amino acids: CASSLDSGGGGYTF.